This T cell receptor (beta chain) stems from a study of blood T cell repertoires in COVID-19 (TCRdb year 2020). For the wider study: Collaborator samples came from the United States, Italy and Spain and covered acute and convalescent phases of COVID-19. Nearly every sample came with metadata listing a de-identified subject ID, COVID-19 status, age in years and sex. Where available, HLA class I and class II types were taken from metadata supplied by the sample provider and were not determined by assay-based typing. The dataset comprised deeply sampled blood TCRbeta repertoires from subjects exposed to, actively infected with, or recovered from COVID-19. The material from the prospective study consisted of cDNA or gDNA derived from T cells, B-cell-depleted T cells, or PBMCs. Samples came from the ongoing ImmuneRACE study (first 160 participants) plus 1,254 subjects from 6 global collaborators. A freely available public database, intended as a resource for researchers studying the immune response to SARS-CoV-2, is where the repertoires were released. What the authors observed across the whole study: The quantity of clinical and demographic metadata differed by source and by participant and was supplied without curation.

Remarks on this clone: Its antigen has not been determined. No base quality values were provided; no much bigger clone lies one nucleotide off.

TCRbeta CDR3 regions were amplified from genomic DNA using the immunoSEQ Assay, a bias-controlled multiplex PCR. Per the original workflow: Within the assay, amplification of reference gene primers was used to estimate how many nucleated cells each sample contained. To quantify the absolute abundance of each unique TCRbeta CDR3 rearrangement, sequence reads were collapsed and filtered. For each sample, productive Simpson clonality was calculated as the square root of Simpson's diversity index across productive rearrangements. This immuneACCESS table, as held by TCRdb, lists in-frame sequences with V and J called but not all clones. Of the missing ones, under half trace to an unresolved V gene in checked studies; the others have no known cause. The V and J calls and clone size are taken from that table; D and trimming were inferred from the DNA. The sample yields 65,000 to 90,000 clones; over 75% were counted once. About 7.1% of the sample is in the top ten clones.

Trimming takes 6 bases from V and 9 bases from J, and the germline ends sit 18 bases apart. According to the germline V gene, CDR1 reads SNHLY and CDR2 reads FYNNEI. The CDR3 sequence holds 14 residues, the cysteine and phenylalanine included. The DNA shown is the 42-base CDR3, in frame from base 1. Each collaborating institution followed its own protocols to collect whole blood in K2EDTA tubes. Collaborator samples were shipped for TCRbeta analysis as frozen whole blood, isolated PBMCs, or DNA extracted from either sample type. The origin of this receptor is a human donor in a cohort sampled during active COVID-19. The chain employs TRBV2 and TRBJ2-1, with TRBD1 as a weak D call on 5 bases. Source material: peripheral blood. The nucleotides are TGTGCCAGCAGCAATCAGAAGGGTCAGGGTGAGCAGTTCTTC. Translated, this is CASSNQKGQGEQFF.